These T cell receptor beta chains were read from a single sample in a study of blood T cell repertoires in COVID-19. TCRdb's copy holds only in-frame clones and misses some; the assay was immunoSEQ multiplex PCR. The data hold about 180,000 clones, with about 89% observed a single time. The sequenced sample was peripheral blood. The source of these receptors is a young man who had recovered from COVID-19. Each CDR3 is given without its conserved first and last residue. Each record gives: V gene, J gene, clone size, CDR3 protein. Clone size appears in some rows only: once, few, many, or a class for an expanded clone.

TRBV18	TRBJ2-3	-	ASRTEGADDTQY
TRBV5-6	TRBJ2-7	-	ASSLGDRGYEQY
TRBV4-1	TRBJ2-1	once	ASSQVPGVRDEQF
TRBV7-8	TRBJ2-7	-	ASSFSSGRVLYEQY
TRBV4-3	TRBJ2-7	-	ASSQDQSGRYEQY
TRBV15	TRBJ2-1	-	ATSTYPSSYNEQF
TRBV15	TRBJ1-1	-	ATSRDLGTVYTEAF
TRBV28	TRBJ1-1	-	ASSATGQGATEAF
TRBV27	TRBJ2-7	-	AAGTGPHEQY
TRBV2	TRBJ2-7	-	ASSTSGSTYEQY
TRBV6-5	TRBJ2-2	few	ASSYTGANTGELF
TRBV19	TRBJ2-2	-	ASSIVSGANTGELF
TRBV10-3	TRBJ2-3	-	AISAETASTDTQY
TRBV7-6	TRBJ1-6	-	ASSLQGNNSPLH
TRBV16	TRBJ1-1	-	ASSPTGANTEAF
TRBV27	TRBJ1-5	once	ASSLREGNQPQH
TRBV4-1	TRBJ2-1	-	ASSQGVYNEQF
TRBV5-4	TRBJ2-7	-	ASSFGGRDYEQY
TRBV6-5	TRBJ2-7	-	ASRGTGTAAYEQY
TRBV9	TRBJ1-1	once	ASGTGGNTEAF
TRBV9	TRBJ2-1	-	ASSASLAGGKNEQF
TRBV5-1	TRBJ1-2	-	ASSPDSSNYGYT
TRBV7-9	TRBJ2-7	-	ASSSPGTESYQQY
TRBV28	TRBJ1-5	-	ASRRDSVNQPQH
TRBV5-4	TRBJ2-3	-	ASSLGQGALGSTDTQY
TRBV19	TRBJ2-2	-	ASKAAGDQELF